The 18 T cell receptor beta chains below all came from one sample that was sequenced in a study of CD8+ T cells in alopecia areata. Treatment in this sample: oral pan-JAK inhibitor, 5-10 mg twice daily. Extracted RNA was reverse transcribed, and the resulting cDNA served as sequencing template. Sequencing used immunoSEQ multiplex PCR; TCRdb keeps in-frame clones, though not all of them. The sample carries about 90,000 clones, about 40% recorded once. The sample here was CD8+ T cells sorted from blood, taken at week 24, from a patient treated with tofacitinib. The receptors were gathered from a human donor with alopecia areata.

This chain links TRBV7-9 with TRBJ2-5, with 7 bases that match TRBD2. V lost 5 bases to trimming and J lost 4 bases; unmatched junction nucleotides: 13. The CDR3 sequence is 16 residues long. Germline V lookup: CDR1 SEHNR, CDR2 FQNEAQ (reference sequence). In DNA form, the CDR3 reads TGTGCCAGCAGCCCGATCGGCGGGAGCTCGCGAGAGACCCAGTACTTC. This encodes CASSPIGGSSRETQYF.

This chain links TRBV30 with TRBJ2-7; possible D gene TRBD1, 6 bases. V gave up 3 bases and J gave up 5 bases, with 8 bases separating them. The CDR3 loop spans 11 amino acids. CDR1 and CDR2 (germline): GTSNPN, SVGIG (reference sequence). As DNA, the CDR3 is TGTGCCTGGAGCCGGACAGACGAGCAGTACTTC. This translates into CAWSRTDEQYF.

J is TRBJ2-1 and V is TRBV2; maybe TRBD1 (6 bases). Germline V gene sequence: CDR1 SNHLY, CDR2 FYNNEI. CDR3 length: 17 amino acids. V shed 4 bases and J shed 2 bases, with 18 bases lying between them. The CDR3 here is CASSGGIQGSTYNEQFF. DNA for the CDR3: TGTGCCAGCAGTGGAGGAATACAGGGAAGCACCTACAATGAGCAGTTCTTC.

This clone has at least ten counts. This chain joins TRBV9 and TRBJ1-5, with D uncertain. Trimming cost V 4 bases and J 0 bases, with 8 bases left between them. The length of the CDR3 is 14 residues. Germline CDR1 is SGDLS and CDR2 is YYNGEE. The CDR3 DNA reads TGTGCCAGCAGCCCCTGGGATAGCAATCAGCCCCAGCATTTT. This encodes CASSPWDSNQPQHF.

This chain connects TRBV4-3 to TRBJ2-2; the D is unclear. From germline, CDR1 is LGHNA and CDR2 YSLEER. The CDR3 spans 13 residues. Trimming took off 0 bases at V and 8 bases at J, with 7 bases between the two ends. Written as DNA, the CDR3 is TGCGCCAGCAGCCAAGACACACCAGGGGAGCTGTTTTTT. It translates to CASSQDTPGELFF.

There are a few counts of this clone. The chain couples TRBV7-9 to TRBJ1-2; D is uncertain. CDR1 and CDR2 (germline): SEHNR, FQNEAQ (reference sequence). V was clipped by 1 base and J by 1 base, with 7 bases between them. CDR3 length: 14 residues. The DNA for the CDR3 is TGTGCCAGCAGCTTAGTGAGCTTTAACTATGGCTACACCTTC. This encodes CASSLVSFNYGYTF.

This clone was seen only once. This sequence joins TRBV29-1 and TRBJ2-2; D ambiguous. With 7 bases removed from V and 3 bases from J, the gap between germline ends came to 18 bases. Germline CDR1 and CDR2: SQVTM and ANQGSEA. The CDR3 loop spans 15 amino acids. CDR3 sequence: CSARRPRSDTGELFF. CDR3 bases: TGCAGCGCTCGACGACCCCGATCTGACACCGGGGAGCTGTTTTTT.

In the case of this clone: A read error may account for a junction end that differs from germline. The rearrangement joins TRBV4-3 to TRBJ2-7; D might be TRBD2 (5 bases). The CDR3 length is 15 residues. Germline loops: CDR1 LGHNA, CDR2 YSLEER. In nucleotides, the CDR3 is TGCGCCAGCAGCCAAGATCTCAGCGGAGGCTACGGGCAGTACTTC. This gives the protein CASSQDLSGGYGQYF.

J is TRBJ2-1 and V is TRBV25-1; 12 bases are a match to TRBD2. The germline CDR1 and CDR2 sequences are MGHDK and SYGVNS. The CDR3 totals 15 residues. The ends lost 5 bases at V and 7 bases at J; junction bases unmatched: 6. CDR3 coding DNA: TGTGCCAGCAGTCCATCTAGCGGGAGGGCGAATGAGCAGTTCTTC. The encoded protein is CASSPSSGRANEQFF. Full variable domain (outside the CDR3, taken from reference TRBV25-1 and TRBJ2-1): EADIYQTPRYLVIGTGKKITLECSQTMGHDKMYWYQQDPGMELHLIHYSYGVNSTEKGDLSSESTVSRIRTEHFPLTLESARPSHTSQYLCASSPSSGRANEQFFGPGTRLTVL.

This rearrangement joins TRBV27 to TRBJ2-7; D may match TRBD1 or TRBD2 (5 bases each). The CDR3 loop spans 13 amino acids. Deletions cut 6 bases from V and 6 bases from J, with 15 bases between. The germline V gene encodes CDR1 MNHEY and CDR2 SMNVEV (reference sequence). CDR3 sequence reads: CASSQPGDGEQYF. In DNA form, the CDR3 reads TGTGCCAGCAGCCAACCCGGGGACGGCGAGCAGTACTTC.

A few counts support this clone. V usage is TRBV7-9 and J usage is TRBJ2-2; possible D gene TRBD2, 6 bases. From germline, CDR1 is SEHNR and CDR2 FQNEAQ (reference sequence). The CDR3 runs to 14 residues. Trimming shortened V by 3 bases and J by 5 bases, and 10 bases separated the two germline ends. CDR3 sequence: CASSFGGRTGELFF. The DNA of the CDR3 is TGTGCCAGCAGCTTCGGGGGTAGGACCGGGGAGCTGTTTTTT.

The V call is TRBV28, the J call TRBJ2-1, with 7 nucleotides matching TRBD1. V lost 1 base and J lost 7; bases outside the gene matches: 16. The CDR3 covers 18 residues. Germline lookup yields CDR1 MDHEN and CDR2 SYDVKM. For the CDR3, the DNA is TGTGCCAGCAGTTTATTAGGGGGCGTCGGGTTAGTTCGGAATGAGCAGTTCTTC. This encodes CASSLLGGVGLVRNEQFF.

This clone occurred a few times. CDR3 loop: CASSAGLAGVLSYEQYF. The CDR3, as DNA: TGTGCCAGCAGCGCAGGACTAGCGGGAGTTCTTTCCTACGAGCAGTACTTC. The V and J genes are TRBV7-9 and TRBJ2-7, with 13 nucleotides matching TRBD2. J gave up 1 base and V 5 bases, and 8 bases lay outside the gene matches. CDR3 size: 17 residues. Germline V gene sequence: CDR1 SEHNR, CDR2 FQNEAQ (reference sequence).

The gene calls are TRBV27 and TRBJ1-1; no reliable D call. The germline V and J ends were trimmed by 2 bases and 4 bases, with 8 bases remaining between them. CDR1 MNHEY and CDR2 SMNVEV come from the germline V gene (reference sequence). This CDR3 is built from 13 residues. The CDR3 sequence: CASSLGRITEAFF. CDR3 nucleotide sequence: TGTGCCAGCAGTTTAGGAAGGATCACTGAAGCTTTCTTT.

The CDR3 nucleotides are TGCGCCAGCAGCCAAGTATGGAGGGGTCCATACTCCTACGAGCAGTACTTC. Its protein is CASSQVWRGPYSYEQYF. This sequence joins TRBV4-3 and TRBJ2-7; D is possibly TRBD2 (6 bases). Germline CDR1 reads LGHNA; CDR2 reads YSLEER. The CDR3 has 17 amino acids. V was clipped by 1 base and J by 0 bases, with 16 bases between them.

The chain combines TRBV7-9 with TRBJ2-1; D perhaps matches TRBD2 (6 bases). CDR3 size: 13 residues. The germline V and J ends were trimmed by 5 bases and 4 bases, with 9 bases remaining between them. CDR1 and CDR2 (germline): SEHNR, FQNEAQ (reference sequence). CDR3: CASSREPYNEQFF. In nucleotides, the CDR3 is TGTGCCAGCAGCCGGGAGCCGTACAATGAGCAGTTCTTC.

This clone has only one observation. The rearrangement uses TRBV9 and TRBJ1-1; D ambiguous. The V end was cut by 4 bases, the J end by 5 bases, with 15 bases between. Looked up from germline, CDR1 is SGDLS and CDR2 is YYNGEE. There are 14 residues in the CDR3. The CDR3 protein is CASSPRGRGTEAFF. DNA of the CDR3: TGTGCCAGCAGCCCCCGTGGACGAGGGACTGAAGCTTTCTTT.

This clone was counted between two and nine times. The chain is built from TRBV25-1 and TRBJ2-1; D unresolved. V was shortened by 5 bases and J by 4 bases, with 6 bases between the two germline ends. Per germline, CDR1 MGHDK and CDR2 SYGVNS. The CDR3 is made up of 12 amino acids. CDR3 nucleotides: TGTGCCAGCAGTTTAGGGTACAATGAGCAGTTCTTC. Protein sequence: CASSLGYNEQFF.